These 15 T cell receptor beta chains were all obtained from the same sample, sequenced in a study of T cell clonality in common variable immunodeficiency. Findings and caveats of the study: Fewer deletions and N-nucleotide insertions were reportedly seen in common variable immunodeficiency TCR beta sequences.

The antigens of these receptors remain unknown. Clones were read by immunoSEQ multiplex PCR, and TCRdb kept only the in-frame ones, dropping some. In total, the table holds some 16,000 clones. Sequencing was carried out using peripheral blood mononuclear cells. The receptors were gathered from a human donor with common variable immunodeficiency.

A remark on this clone: Read coverage stops 3 residues before the CDR3 terminus; the germline J gene supplies the remainder. V is TRBV19 and J is TRBJ1-5; unclear D gene. The CDR3 length is 15 residues. The ends were cut back, 5 bases at V and 0 bases at J, with 11 bases in the middle. Germline V gene sequence: CDR1 LNHDA, CDR2 SQIVND (reference sequence). CDR3 sequence: CASSPDSNSNQPQHF. Partial CDR3 DNA: TGTGCCAGTAGTCCCGATAGTAATAGCAATCAGCCC.

Details on this clone: The read falls 3 residues short of the CDR3 end, and the missing part is taken from the germline J gene. The rearrangement joins TRBV2 to TRBJ2-7, with 7 nucleotides matching TRBD1. The CDR3 has 14 residues. V shed 8 bases and J 2 bases; nucleotides not matched to a gene: 9. Germline lookup yields CDR1 SNHLY and CDR2 FYNNEI. The CDR3 here is CASLPGQRTYEQYF. CDR3 bases read: TGTGCCAGCCTACCGGGACAGCGAACCTACGAG.

A note on this clone: The read terminates 3 residues ahead of where the CDR3 ends, so the germline J gene completes it. The chain has TRBV5-8 and TRBJ1-2, with a weak D call TRBD1 (5 bases). This CDR3 region has 15 residues. Germline assignment: CDR1 SGHTS and CDR2 YDEGEE. V lost 2 bases and J 0 bases, leaving 11 bases between the germline ends. CDR3 bases read: TGTGCCAGCAGCTTTGGGGCCGCTACTAACTATGGC. Protein: CASSFGAATNYG. The entire CDR3 reads CASSFGAATNYGYTF. The variable domain in full, with the rest retrieved from reference TRBV5-8 and TRBJ1-2, is EAGVTQSPTHLIKTRGQQATLRCSPISGHTSVYWYQQALGLGLQFLLWYDEGEERNRGNFPPRFSGRQFPNYSSELNVNALELEDSALYLCASSFGAATNYGYTFGSGTRLTVV.

Worth noting for this clone: The read ends 3 residues before the CDR3 terminus; that terminus is restored from the germline J gene. This chain joins TRBV7-8 and TRBJ2-5; 9 bases map to TRBD2. Germline-derived CDR1 and CDR2 are SGHVS and FQNEAQ. The CDR3 spans 17 residues. With 5 bases clipped from V and 4 bases from J, the junction kept 14 bases outside the gene matches. The part of the CDR3 DNA that was read is TGTGCCAGCAGCCGCCCGGACCAGCGGGGGGATGGAGAGACC. It translates to CASSRPDQRGDGET. The CDR3 as a whole reads CASSRPDQRGDGETQYF. Complete variable domain (other parts from reference TRBV7-8 and TRBJ2-5): GAGVSQSPRYKVAKRGQDVALRCDPISGHVSLFWYQQALGQGPEFLTYFQNEAQLDKSGLPSDRFFAERPEGSVSTLKIQRTQQEDSAVYLCASSRPDQRGDGETQYFGPGTRLLVL.

On this clone itself: The CDR3 end lies 3 residues beyond the end of the read and is filled in from the germline J gene. The chain combines TRBV7-6 with TRBJ2-5; TRBD2 matches 9 bases. Trimming took 3 bases from V and 4 from J; bases not matched to a gene: 12. This CDR3 contains 17 residues. Per the germline V gene, CDR1 is SGHVS and CDR2 is FNYEAQ. The CDR3 loop is CASSLASGVERGETQYF. CDR3 bases read: TGTGCCAGCAGCTTGGCTAGCGGGGTAGAGAGAGGAGAGACC. Looking up the rest from reference TRBV7-6 and TRBJ2-5 gives the full variable domain: GAGVSQSPRYKVTKRGQDVALRCDPISGHVSLYWYRQALGQGPEFLTYFNYEAQQDKSGLPNDRFSAERPEGSISTLTIQRTEQRDSAMYRCASSLASGVERGETQYFGPGTRLLVL.

Regarding this clone: The missing CDR3 end, 3 residues past where the read stops, is filled in from the germline J gene. The chain carries TRBV20-1 and TRBJ1-1; D is possibly TRBD1 (5 bases). Germline V gives CDR1 DFQATT, CDR2 SNEGSKA (reference sequence). The CDR3 consists of 14 residues. Trimming left V 5 bases short and J 3 bases short, with 16 bases between. CDR3 DNA, as far as it was read: TGCAGTGCTCCTGGGGGGTTTCAGGACACTGAA. As protein: CSAPGGFQDTE. Given in full, the CDR3 is CSAPGGFQDTEAFF.

Comment on this clone: The read ends 3 residues before the CDR3 terminus; that terminus is restored from the germline J gene. V gene TRBV2 combines with J gene TRBJ2-3; a weak D match, TRBD2 (5 bases). There are 12 residues in the CDR3. The germline V gene encodes CDR1 SNHLY and CDR2 FYNNEI. V lost 1 base, J lost 8 bases, and 7 bases lay in between. The CDR3 DNA, read in part, is TGTGCCAGCAGTGAAGGAGCGGTTACG. This sequence encodes CASSEGAVT. The entire CDR3 sequence reads CASSEGAVTQYF.

Worth noting for this clone: The DNA ends 3 residues before the CDR3 does, and the rest of the CDR3 is filled in from the germline J gene. This chain links TRBV20-1 with TRBJ2-7; 8 bases are shared with TRBD2. The CDR3 has 15 residues. J lost 2 bases, V lost 0 bases, and 6 bases had no gene match. The germline CDR1 and CDR2 sequences are DFQATT and SNEGSKA (reference sequence). The covered CDR3 bases are TGCAGTGCTAGAGATGGCGGTAGCGGGACCTACGAG. It translates to CSARDGGSGTYE. From start to end, the CDR3 is CSARDGGSGTYEQYF.

On this clone itself: Coverage ceases 3 residues before the CDR3 finishes, and the germline J gene fills in the end. The chain carries TRBV7-8 and TRBJ1-1; D may be TRBD1 (6 bases). V lost 1 base to trimming and J lost 3 bases, with 12 bases between them. CDR1 and CDR2 (germline): SGHVS, FQNEAQ. The CDR3 runs 15 residues. The CDR3 loop is CASSLGTAPYTEAFF. The sequenced CDR3 bases are TGTGCCAGCAGCTTAGGGACAGCACCATACACTGAA.

In the case of this clone: The observed sequence ends 3 residues before the CDR3 terminus, with the missing tail filled in from the germline J gene. The rearrangement joins TRBV30 to TRBJ1-3; TRBD1 agrees at 7 bases. V lost 3 bases, J lost 8 bases, and 13 bases stayed unmatched. The CDR3 spans 15 residues. Germline CDR1 and CDR2: GTSNPN and SVGIG (reference sequence). CDR3 DNA, as far as it was read: TGTGCCTGGAGCCTTCCAGGGGGACGGCGGGACACC. Encoded protein: CAWSLPGGRRDT. The whole CDR3 is CAWSLPGGRRDTIYF.

Considering frequency, this clone is medium-sized. The CDR3 is cut off 3 residues early in the read; its end comes from the germline J gene. The rearrangement joins TRBV5-1 to TRBJ1-4; perhaps TRBD1 as D (5 bases). CDR3 length: 13 amino acids. Germline loops: CDR1 SGHRS, CDR2 YFSETQ. The V end was cut by 4 bases, the J end by 5 bases, with 9 bases between. The CDR3 here is CASSGSGNEKLFF. The sequenced CDR3 bases are TGCGCCAGCAGCGGATCAGGGAATGAAAAA.

Judged by frequency, this clone is medium-sized (0.01 to 0.1%). The read comes to an end 3 residues before the CDR3 does, leaving the germline J gene to fill in the end. The chain joins TRBV30 to TRBJ2-5; tentatively, D is TRBD2 (6 bases). The CDR3 extends over 14 amino acids. Looked up from germline, CDR1 is GTSNPN and CDR2 is SVGIG (reference sequence). Between the trimmed V and J ends, which lost 3 bases and 5 bases, there was a span of 16 bases. The sequenced part of the CDR3 DNA is TGTGCCTGGAGACCTACTAGCCTCGGTGAGACC. Residues: CAWRPTSLGET. The full CDR3 sequence reads CAWRPTSLGETQYF.

Comments on this clone: The CDR3 goes on 3 residues after the read ends, and that part is filled in from the germline J gene. The V call is TRBV30, the J call TRBJ2-5; 8 nucleotides align to TRBD1. CDR1 is GTSNPN and CDR2 is SVGIG in the germline V gene (reference sequence). This CDR3 has 11 amino acids. The V gene end was trimmed by 6 bases and the J gene end by 4 bases; junction bases not matched to a gene: 1. The part of the CDR3 DNA that was read is TGTGCCTGCAGGGGGCTAGAGACC. This gives the protein CACRGLET. The CDR3 as a whole reads CACRGLETQYF.

In the case of this clone: The read gets to within 3 residues of the CDR3 end, and the germline J gene fills in the rest. The chain uses TRBV20-1 and TRBJ2-5; 8 nucleotides agree with TRBD2. Germline CDR1 and CDR2: DFQATT and SNEGSKA (reference sequence). CDR3 length: 15 residues. V lost 5 bases, J lost 7 bases, and 15 bases stayed unmatched. CDR3 bases read: TGCAGTGCTTCTCCAGTAGCGGGGATCCCCGGGACC. Translating gives CSASPVAGIPGT. The full CDR3 protein reads CSASPVAGIPGTQYF.

As concerns this clone: Read coverage stops 3 residues before the CDR3 terminus; the germline J gene supplies the remainder. The J gene is TRBJ2-5, the V gene TRBV13, with D perhaps matching TRBD2 (7 bases). The CDR3 consists of 17 residues. The V and J ends lost 0 bases and 1 base respectively, with 15 bases between them. CDR1 and CDR2 from the germline V gene are PRHDT and FYEKMQ (reference sequence). CDR3 bases read: TGTGCCAGCAGCTTAGGCCTGAGGGGGGGCCTCCAAGAGACC. It codes for CASSLGLRGGLQET. The complete CDR3 protein is CASSLGLRGGLQETQYF.